Each of the 23 T cell receptor beta chains below was sequenced from the same sample in a study of T cells in Graves' hyperthyroidism and ophthalmopathy. The CDR3 regions of TCR beta were amplified from RNA transcripts. The TCR CDR3 was amplified in a first-round RT-PCR using the HTBI primer set. TCRdb itself ran the multiplex PCR reads through MiXCR, one entry per CDR3 protein. Of about 520,000 distinct CDR3 sequences in the sample, around a quarter were seen once. The sequenced sample was blood. These receptor sequences come from a woman in her thirties with Graves' ophthalmopathy.

This clonotype was recorded a few times. At one boundary the junction diverges from the germline segment, which might be a read error. The J gene is TRBJ2-7, the V gene TRBV2; D not resolved. In germline, CDR1 is SNHLY, CDR2 FYNNEI. The CDR3 length is 12 residues. CDR3 DNA: TGTCCCAGCACGGAGATCTCCTACGAGCAGTACTTC. Protein product: CPSTEISYEQYF.

The V call is TRBV11-3, the J call TRBJ1-1; D gene unclear. The V end was cut by 1 base, the J end by 1 base, with 7 bases between. From germline, CDR1 is SGHNT and CDR2 YENEEA. This CDR3 is built from 14 residues. The CDR3 loop reads CASSLVPRNTEAFF. The CDR3 DNA reads as TGTGCCAGCAGCTTAGTCCCCAGGAACACTGAAGCTTTCTTT.

This clonotype was counted ten times or more. The chain couples TRBV20-1 to TRBJ1-3; 7 positions match TRBD1. This CDR3 comprises 16 residues. With V trimmed by 3 bases and J by 4 bases, 12 bases remained unmatched. The germline V gene encodes CDR1 DFQATT and CDR2 SNEGSKA (reference sequence). The CDR3 here is CSARGLDRLGGNTIYF. The DNA for the CDR3 is TGCAGTGCTAGGGGCCTGGACAGGCTCGGGGGAAACACCATATATTTT.

The chain has TRBV20-1 and TRBJ2-7, with 12 bases identical to TRBD2. The CDR3 loop spans 15 amino acids. Trimming took 3 bases from V and 1 from J; bases not matched to a gene: 4. Germline V gene data show CDR1 as DFQATT and CDR2 as SNEGSKA (reference sequence). CDR3 amino acids: CSASPLAGGSYEQYF. DNA for the CDR3: TGCAGTGCTAGCCCTCTAGCGGGGGGGTCCTACGAGCAGTACTTC.

The gene calls are TRBV7-9 and TRBJ1-2; tentatively, D is TRBD1 (5 bases). The V gene lost 0 bases and the J gene lost 9 bases, with 14 bases spanning the gap. Germline V CDR1 and CDR2: SEHNR, FQNEAQ (reference sequence). The CDR3 has 14 amino acids. CDR3 loop: CASSLAGRHLSYTF. CDR3 DNA: TGTGCCAGCAGCTTAGCGGGACGGCACCTAAGCTACACCTTC.

This sequence joins TRBV15 and TRBJ1-1; unclear D gene. CDR3 length: 14 amino acids. The germline gives CDR1 LNHNV, CDR2 YYDKDF (reference sequence). Trimming took 0 bases from V and 6 from J, leaving 11 bases between them. CDR3 in DNA: TGTGCCACCAGCAGAGATTGGATTTCATCTGAAGCTTTCTTT. Translation gives CATSRDWISSEAFF. The full variable domain, rest sourced from reference TRBV15 and TRBJ1-1, is DAMVIQNPRYQVTQFGKPVTLSCSQTLNHNVMYWYQQKSSQAPKLLFHYYDKDFNNEADTPDNFQSRRPNTSFCFLDIRSPGLGDTAMYLCATSRDWISSEAFFGQGTRLTVV.

This chain uses TRBV4-2 with TRBJ1-5; maybe TRBD1 (5 bases). The germline V and J ends were trimmed by 4 bases and 2 bases, with 15 bases remaining between them. The CDR3 is 16 residues long. Germline values: CDR1 LGHNA, CDR2 YNFKEQ. CDR3 DNA: TGTGCCAGCAGCCGGTCCCGGGACGGGGGCAATCAGCCCCAGCATTTT. This gives the protein CASSRSRDGGNQPQHF.

The chain recombines TRBV2 with TRBJ1-1; a weak D match, TRBD1 (6 bases). The CDR3 has 13 residues. Trimming stripped 1 base from V and 7 bases from J, with 10 bases between. CDR1 is SNHLY, CDR2 FYNNEI, per germline. The CDR3 loop is CASSEVWTVEAFF. In nucleotides, the CDR3 is TGTGCCAGCAGTGAAGTATGGACAGTTGAAGCTTTCTTT.

At least ten counts were recorded for this clonotype. DNA for the CDR3: TGTGCCAGCAGCTTAGATTCTGGGTTCTATGGCTACACCTTC. This encodes CASSLDSGFYGYTF. The rearrangement links TRBV7-2 to TRBJ1-2; D is uncertain. Trimming removed 1 base at V and 4 bases at J, with 10 bases between. CDR3 length: 14 residues. Germline V CDR1 and CDR2: SGHTA, FQGNSA. Full variable domain (rest looked up from reference TRBV7-2 and TRBJ1-2): GAGVSQSPSNKVTEKGKDVELRCDPISGHTALYWYRQSLGQGLEFLIYFQGNSAPDKSGLPSDRFSAERTGGSVSTLTIQRTQQEDSAVYLCASSLDSGFYGYTFGSGTRLTVV.

The rearrangement links TRBV6-1 to TRBJ1-2; TRBD1 aligns across 10 bases. Germline CDR1 is MNHNS and CDR2 is SASEGT. The CDR3 has 14 residues. J lost 8 bases, V lost 4 bases, and 7 bases had no gene match. CDR3 residues: CASSVGQGTEGYTF. The CDR3 coding sequence is TGTGCCAGCAGTGTGGGACAGGGGACAGAGGGCTACACCTTC.

This clonotype was counted at least ten times. V gene TRBV30 combines with J gene TRBJ1-2; possible D gene TRBD1, 6 bases. Germline V gives CDR1 GTSNPN, CDR2 SVGIG (reference sequence). This CDR3 is built from 14 residues. Trimming cost V 4 bases and J 5 bases, with 17 bases left between them. CDR3: CAWTEQQGAYGYTF. CDR3 nucleotide sequence: TGTGCCTGGACCGAACAACAGGGAGCATATGGCTACACCTTC.

The chain combines TRBV28 with TRBJ1-5, with D unclear. The CDR3 contains 13 residues. Looked up from germline, CDR1 is MDHEN and CDR2 is SYDVKM. V was trimmed by 6 bases and J by 7 bases, leaving 13 bases between them. This CDR3 is CASSLNLGQPQHF. The CDR3 coding sequence is TGTGCCAGCAGCCTTAATTTGGGGCAGCCCCAGCATTTT.

This clonotype was detected ten times or more. This sequence joins TRBV12-3 or TRBV12-4 and TRBJ1-2; D is unclear. This CDR3 comprises 12 residues. Between the trimmed V and J ends, which lost 6 bases and 5 bases, there was a span of 10 bases. The CDR3 region has the DNA TGTGCCAGCAGACCGCCGGGATATGGCTACACCTTC. It translates to CASRPPGYGYTF.

This clonotype was recorded many times. V and J are TRBV7-2 and TRBJ1-2, with TRBD1 matching 7 bases. Germline loops: CDR1 SGHTA, CDR2 FQGNSA. This CDR3 has 14 residues. V was clipped by 3 bases and J by 8 bases; unmatched bases: 9. The CDR3 DNA is TGTGCCAGCAGCTTCTCCGACAGGGCTAACGGCTACACCTTC. Translating gives CASSFSDRANGYTF.

This clonotype was recorded at least ten times. The chain has TRBV25-1 and TRBJ1-3; the match to TRBD1 covers 9 bases. The CDR3 consists of 15 residues. Per germline, CDR1 MGHDK and CDR2 SYGVNS. The junction had 3 bases not matched to a gene; V was cut back by 6 bases and J by 0 bases. The CDR3 coding sequence is TGTGCCAGCAGCGGACAGGGGTCCTCTGGAAACACCATATATTTT. The encoded protein is CASSGQGSSGNTIYF.

This clonotype was recorded many times. The V gene is TRBV27, the J gene TRBJ1-1; D call uncertain. V was trimmed by 6 bases and J by 1 base, leaving 15 bases between them. Germline values: CDR1 MNHEY, CDR2 SMNVEV (reference sequence). CDR3 size: 15 residues. The CDR3 protein is CASRANLQKNTEAFF. CDR3 bases: TGTGCCAGCAGGGCAAACTTACAGAAGAACACTGAAGCTTTCTTT.

This clonotype was detected a few times. The chain carries TRBV6-1 and TRBJ1-5; 7 nucleotides agree with TRBD1. The CDR3 contains 15 residues. V gave up 6 bases and J gave up 4 bases; unmatched junction bases: 9. Germline V gene data show CDR1 as MNHNS and CDR2 as SASEGT. The CDR3 region is CASRLGQSINQPQHF. In DNA form, the CDR3 reads TGTGCCAGCAGATTGGGACAGTCCATAAATCAGCCCCAGCATTTT.

This clonotype occurred many times. The rearrangement joins TRBV29-1 to TRBJ1-1; D is unresolved. V lost 3 bases and J 1 base, leaving 6 bases between the germline ends. The CDR3 is 12 amino acids. CDR1 SQVTM and CDR2 ANQGSEA come from the germline V gene. This CDR3 reads CSVEFPNTEAFF. CDR3 DNA sequence: TGCAGCGTTGAGTTCCCGAACACTGAAGCTTTCTTT. The full variable domain, rest sourced from reference TRBV29-1 and TRBJ1-1, is SAVISQKPSRDICQRGTSLTIQCQVDSQVTMMFWYRQQPGQSLTLIATANQGSEATYESGFVIDKFPISRPNLTFSTLTVSNMSPEDSSIYLCSVEFPNTEAFFGQGTRLTVV.

This clonotype has a count of ten or more. The rearrangement joins TRBV6-5 to TRBJ1-1; D call uncertain. The CDR3 runs to 14 residues. V lost 6 bases and J 1 base, leaving 12 bases between the germline ends. Germline lookup yields CDR1 MNHEY and CDR2 SVGAGI. CDR3 DNA: TGTGCCAGCAGCTATAGCGCAGGGAACACTGAAGCTTTCTTT. This encodes CASSYSAGNTEAFF.

This clonotype was detected only a few times. The rearrangement links TRBV18 to TRBJ1-5; D gene uncertain. This CDR3 spans 16 amino acids. Germline V gene lookup returns CDR1 KGHSH and CDR2 LQKENI. V shed 1 base and J shed 0 bases, with 10 bases lying between them. The CDR3 here is CASSPQGGYSNQPQHF. The CDR3 DNA follows: TGTGCCAGCTCACCACAGGGAGGCTATAGCAATCAGCCCCAGCATTTT.

The chain carries TRBV30 and TRBJ1-1, with D perhaps TRBD1 (6 bases). Germline lookup yields CDR1 GTSNPN and CDR2 SVGIG (reference sequence). V was pared by 1 base and J by 0 bases, with 9 bases between. The CDR3 has 14 residues. The CDR3 bases are TGTGCCTGGAGTGACCGGACAGTGAACACTGAAGCTTTCTTT. Its translation: CAWSDRTVNTEAFF.

The V gene is TRBV27, the J gene TRBJ2-2, with D perhaps being TRBD1 or TRBD2 (5 bases each). CDR1 is MNHEY, CDR2 SMNVEV, per germline (reference sequence). Trimming shortened V by 6 bases and J by 5 bases, and 16 bases separated the two germline ends. This CDR3 has 15 amino acids. The CDR3: CASSQSGTVTGELFF. Here the CDR3 DNA reads TGTGCCAGCAGCCAATCCGGGACGGTAACCGGGGAGCTGTTTTTT.

This clonotype showed up many times. The chain is built from TRBV12-3 or TRBV12-4 and TRBJ1-5, with 7 bases identical to TRBD1. The CDR3 covers 15 residues. J gave up 3 bases and V 9 bases, and 11 bases lay outside the gene matches. The CDR3: CARDQPGQPNQPQHF. CDR3 sequence (DNA): TGTGCCAGGGACCAACCGGGACAGCCCAATCAGCCCCAGCATTTT.